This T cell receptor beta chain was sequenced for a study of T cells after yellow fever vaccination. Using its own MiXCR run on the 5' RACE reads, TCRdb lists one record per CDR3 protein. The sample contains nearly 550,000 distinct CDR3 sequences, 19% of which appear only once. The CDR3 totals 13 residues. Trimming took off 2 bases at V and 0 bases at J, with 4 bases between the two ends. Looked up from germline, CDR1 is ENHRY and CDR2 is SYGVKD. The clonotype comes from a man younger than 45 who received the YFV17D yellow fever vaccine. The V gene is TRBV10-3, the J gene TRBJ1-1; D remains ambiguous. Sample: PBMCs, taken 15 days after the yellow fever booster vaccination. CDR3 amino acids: CAISEDLNTEAFF. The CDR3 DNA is TGTGCCATCAGTGAGGACTTGAACACTGAAGCTTTCTTT.